A selection of T cell receptor beta chains follows, all from one sample in a study of identifying expanded T cells in peripheral blood. The repertoire was sequenced with immunoSEQ multiplex PCR; TCRdb's copy has only in-frame clones and lacks some. The table lists 100,000 to 150,000 clones, around four fifths of them singletons. Specimen: blood. All receptors derive from a person between 18 and 75 years old in good health. Each CDR3 is given with its conserved first and last residue. Fields, in order: D gene, J gene, V gene, CDR3 DNA, CDR3 protein. The D gene is left open where the match is weak.

NA	TRBJ1-1	TRBV7-2	TGTGCCAGCAGCTCCGCGGGCGGGGAAGCTTTCTTT	CASSSAGGEAFF
NA	TRBJ1-2	TRBV25-1	TGTGCCAGCAGTGAATATGGAGCTGTCTATGGCTACACCTTC	CASSEYGAVYGYTF
NA	TRBJ1-6	TRBV11-2	TGTGCCAGCAGCTCGGGACGGTTGTCCACATATTCACCCCTCCACTTT	CASSSGRLSTYSPLHF
NA	TRBJ2-2	TRBV7-8	TGTGCCAGCAGCTTAATACGGGCAGAGAACACCGGGGAGCTGTTTTTT	CASSLIRAENTGELFF
NA	TRBJ1-6	TRBV30	TGTGCCTGGAGTGTACTGACAAATTCACCCCTCCACTTT	CAWSVLTNSPLHF
NA	TRBJ1-1	TRBV10-1	TGCGCCAGCAGTGAGGGGGTCAGTGATAACACTGAAGCTTTCTTT	CASSEGVSDNTEAFF
NA	TRBJ2-3	TRBV7-9	TGTGCCAGCAGCTTGGGGGACCTCCGCGGTGATACGCAGTATTTT	CASSLGDLRGDTQYF
NA	TRBJ1-1	TRBV7-2	TGTGCCAGCAGCTTAGTACGGGCCTGGGGGGACACTGAAGCTTTCTTT	CASSLVRAWGDTEAFF
NA	TRBJ1-1	TRBV11-2	TGTGCCAGCAGCCACGTGGGAGGGCCCGAGGAAGCTTTCTTT	CASSHVGGPEEAFF
NA	TRBJ2-1	TRBV6-5	TGTGCCAGCAGTTACCACCACCGGGACAATGAGCAGTTCTTC	CASSYHHRDNEQFF
TRBD1	TRBJ2-7	TRBV7-6	TGTGCCAGCAGCTACGACAGGGGGGTGGATTACGAGCAGTACTTC	CASSYDRGVDYEQYF
TRBD1	TRBJ1-1	TRBV5-1	TGCGCCAGCAGCCGGGACAGTATGTCCGAAGCTTTCTTT	CASSRDSMSEAFF
NA	TRBJ1-1	TRBV18	TGTGCCAGCTCATCACAGGGTGCAGCTTTCTTT	CASSSQGAAFF
NA	TRBJ2-5	TRBV29-1	TGCAGCACTTGTACGGACGGGGTGGGGGAGACCCAGTACTTC	CSTCTDGVGETQYF
NA	TRBJ1-1	TRBV6-1	TGTGCCAGCAGTGAGCAGGGGTTGGCTGAAGCTTTCTTT	CASSEQGLAEAFF